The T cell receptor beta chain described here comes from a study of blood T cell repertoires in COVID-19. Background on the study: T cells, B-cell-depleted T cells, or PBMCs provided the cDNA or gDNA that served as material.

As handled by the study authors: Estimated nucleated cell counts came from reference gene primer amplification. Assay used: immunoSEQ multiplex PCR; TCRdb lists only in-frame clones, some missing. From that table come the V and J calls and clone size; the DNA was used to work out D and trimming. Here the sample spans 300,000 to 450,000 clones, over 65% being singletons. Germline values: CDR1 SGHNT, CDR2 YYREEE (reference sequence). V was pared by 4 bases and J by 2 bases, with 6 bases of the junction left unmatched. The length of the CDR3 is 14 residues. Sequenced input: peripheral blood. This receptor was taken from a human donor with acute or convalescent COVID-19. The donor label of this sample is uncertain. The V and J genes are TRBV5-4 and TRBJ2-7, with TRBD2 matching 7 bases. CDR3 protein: CASSERGGTYEQYF. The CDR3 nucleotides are TGTGCCAGCAGCGAGCGGGGAGGAACCTACGAGCAGTACTTC.